The next 21 T cell receptor beta chains were all read from a single sample in a study of blood T cell repertoires in COVID-19. Only in-frame clones appear in the TCRdb table, and some are missing; sequencing was by immunoSEQ multiplex PCR. In the table there are under 200,000 clones, around 85% of which are singletons. Sequences were obtained from peripheral blood. The receptors were sampled from a woman aged 70-85 years with acute or convalescent COVID-19.

The rearrangement joins TRBV6-1 to TRBJ2-5; TRBD2 is a possible D gene (5 bases). The CDR3 contains 14 residues. Germline assignment: CDR1 MNHNS and CDR2 SASEGT. V lost 8 bases, J lost 4 bases, and 17 bases lay in between. The CDR3 sequence is CASWADRRGETQYF. The CDR3 nucleotides are TGTGCCAGCTGGGCAGACCGTCGGGGAGAGACCCAGTACTTC.

This rearrangement joins TRBV11-2 to TRBJ2-5, with a weak D call TRBD1 (6 bases). The germline V gene encodes CDR1 SGHAT and CDR2 FQNNGV. The V gene lost 5 bases and the J gene lost 5 bases, with 12 bases spanning the gap. This CDR3 has 13 residues. CDR3 coding DNA: TGTGCCAGCAGCCCAGGGGCGCGGGAGACCCAGTACTTC. Encoded protein: CASSPGARETQYF. The whole variable domain, remainder taken from reference TRBV11-2 and TRBJ2-5, is EAGVAQSPRYKIIEKRQSVAFWCNPISGHATLYWYQQILGQGPKLLIQFQNNGVVDDSQLPKDRFSAERLKGVDSTLKIQPAKLEDSAVYLCASSPGARETQYFGPGTRLLVL.

This chain links TRBV11-3 with TRBJ2-7, with a possible D match to TRBD1 (5 bases). V lost 3 bases, J lost 5 bases, and 11 bases lay in between. Germline CDR1 is SGHNT and CDR2 is YENEEA. This CDR3 region has 13 residues. This chain's CDR3 is CASSFRVNDEQYF. For the CDR3, the DNA is TGTGCCAGCAGCTTCAGGGTGAATGACGAGCAGTACTTC.

The chain is built from TRBV2 and TRBJ1-5, with D perhaps TRBD1 (5 bases). The length of the CDR3 is 13 residues. The germline V gene has CDR1 SNHLY and CDR2 FYNNEI. V was clipped by 5 bases and J by 5 bases, with 10 bases between them. The CDR3 loop reads CASSKDRDQPQHF. CDR3 in DNA: TGTGCCAGCAGTAAAGACAGAGATCAGCCCCAGCATTTT.

J is TRBJ2-7 and V is TRBV3-1 (or the pseudogene TRBV3-2), with D perhaps matching TRBD1 (5 bases). The V end was cut by 3 bases, the J end by 6 bases, with 9 bases between. The CDR3 contains 12 residues. CDR1 and CDR2 from the germline V gene are LGHDT and YNNKEL (reference sequence). The CDR3 region has the DNA TGTGCCAGCAGCCATCTGCAGGGCGAGCAGTACTTC. Amino acids: CASSHLQGEQYF.

This clone has only one observation. This chain connects TRBV18 to TRBJ1-4; D not certain. V was trimmed by 4 bases and J by 5 bases, leaving 17 bases between them. The CDR3 is 16 residues long. Germline-derived CDR1 and CDR2 are KGHSH and LQKENI. CDR3 protein: CASSLRASAGNEKLFF. For the CDR3, the DNA is TGTGCCAGCTCACTTCGAGCTTCGGCGGGAAATGAAAAACTGTTTTTT.

This clone was detected once. The CDR3 loop is CASSQVSSGRAKEQYF. In DNA, the CDR3 is TGTGCCAGCAGCCAAGTATCTAGCGGGAGGGCCAAGGAGCAGTACTTC. The chain links TRBV3-1 (or the pseudogene TRBV3-2) to TRBJ2-7; 12 bases are a match to TRBD2. V was pared by 1 base and J by 7 bases, with 8 bases of the junction left unmatched. The CDR3 has 16 amino acids. The germline V gene encodes CDR1 LGHDT and CDR2 YNNKEL (reference sequence).

This clone was detected a few times. V gene TRBV11-2 combines with J gene TRBJ1-6; TRBD1 matches 9 bases. The V gene end was trimmed by 3 bases and the J gene end by 7 bases; junction bases not matched to a gene: 4. This CDR3 has 15 amino acids. CDR1 is SGHAT and CDR2 is FQNNGV in the germline V gene. In DNA, the CDR3 is TGTGCCAGCAGCTTCCCCGGACAGGGGAATTCACCCCTCCACTTT. Translated: CASSFPGQGNSPLHF.

This chain uses TRBV7-2 with TRBJ1-1; D might be TRBD1 (6 bases). The CDR3 spans 16 residues. CDR1 SGHTA and CDR2 FQGNSA come from the germline V gene. Trimming pared 1 base from V and 4 bases from J, leaving 16 bases between. CDR3 amino acids: CASSLVHGGGSTEAFF. CDR3 DNA sequence: TGTGCCAGCAGCTTAGTCCATGGGGGCGGGAGCACTGAAGCTTTCTTT.

The genes are TRBV4-3 and TRBJ2-7; 7 bases align to TRBD1. The J segment lost 1 base and the V segment lost 0 bases, leaving 3 bases of the junction unmatched. This CDR3 has 15 amino acids. Germline lookup yields CDR1 LGHNA and CDR2 YSLEER. CDR3 sequence (DNA): TGCGCCAGCAGCCAAGATTTCAGGGGGTCCTACGAGCAGTACTTC. It translates to CASSQDFRGSYEQYF.

The J gene is TRBJ2-1, the V gene TRBV4-2, with TRBD2 identical over 9 bases. Germline trimming cut 0 bases from V and 6 bases from J; bases unmatched to any gene: 6. This CDR3 comprises 16 residues. Germline V gives CDR1 LGHNA, CDR2 YNFKEQ. Written as DNA, the CDR3 is TGTGCCAGCAGCCAAGATCTGGCGGGGGGGCTCAATGAGCAGTTCTTC. The encoded protein is CASSQDLAGGLNEQFF.

This chain joins TRBV19 and TRBJ2-2; 9 nucleotides align to TRBD2. From germline, CDR1 is LNHDA and CDR2 SQIVND (reference sequence). V shed 6 bases, J shed 3 bases, and the junction held 5 bases outside the gene matches. The CDR3 is 15 amino acids. CDR3 sequence (DNA): TGTGCCAGTAGGGGTAGCGGGAGCGACACCGGGGAGCTGTTTTTT. Its translation: CASRGSGSDTGELFF.

This chain joins TRBV6-5 and TRBJ2-7; D might be TRBD1 (6 bases). The V gene's germline CDR1 is MNHEY and CDR2 SVGAGI. Between the trimmed V and J ends, which lost 5 bases and 3 bases, there was a span of 14 bases. The length of the CDR3 is 14 residues. CDR3 in DNA: TGTGCCAGCAGTCGCCGGGACAACCACTACGAGCAGTACTTC. Encoded protein: CASSRRDNHYEQYF.

The chain uses TRBV5-6 and TRBJ1-5, with D unclear. V lost 4 bases to trimming and J lost 6 bases, with 11 bases between them. CDR3 length: 13 residues. The germline gives CDR1 SGHDT, CDR2 YYEEEE. The CDR3: CASSEGSGQPQHF. CDR3 bases: TGTGCCAGCAGCGAGGGTTCAGGTCAGCCCCAGCATTTT.

The rearrangement joins TRBV2 to TRBJ2-5; TRBD1 is a possible D gene (6 bases). Between the trimmed V and J ends, which lost 7 bases and 4 bases, there was a span of 13 bases. This CDR3 region has 13 residues. Germline V gene lookup returns CDR1 SNHLY and CDR2 FYNNEI. CDR3 sequence reads: CASNRDKVETQYF. The CDR3 DNA sequence: TGTGCCAGCAACCGGGACAAGGTAGAGACCCAGTACTTC.

This clone has a handful of counts. The V gene is TRBV7-9, the J gene TRBJ2-7; D remains ambiguous. Trimming removed 5 bases from V and 0 bases from J, with 11 bases in between. Germline V gene data show CDR1 as SEHNR and CDR2 as FQNEAQ (reference sequence). This CDR3 is 14 amino acids long. The CDR3 region is CASSLSMSSYEQYF. CDR3 bases: TGTGCCAGCAGCCTAAGCATGAGCTCCTACGAGCAGTACTTC.

The chain couples TRBV5-1 to TRBJ2-1, with a tentative D call TRBD1 (6 bases). The CDR3 has 13 amino acids. Germline V CDR1 and CDR2: SGHRS, YFSETQ. The V and J ends lost 7 bases and 6 bases respectively, with 14 bases between them. The CDR3 DNA follows: TGCGCCAGCGCCCGGGACAACGGCAATGAGCAGTTCTTC. Its protein product is CASARDNGNEQFF.

CDR3 region: CASSLATSTDTQYF. CDR3 sequence (DNA): TGCGCCAGCAGCTTGGCCACTAGCACAGATACGCAGTATTTT. The rearrangement links TRBV5-1 to TRBJ2-3; the D is unclear. This CDR3 spans 14 amino acids. Germline CDR1 is SGHRS and CDR2 is YFSETQ. Deletions cut 0 bases from V and 0 bases from J, with 5 bases between.

The rearrangement uses TRBV7-2 and TRBJ1-2; tentatively, D is TRBD1 (6 bases). V lost 6 bases and J 4 bases, leaving 30 bases between the germline ends. Germline V CDR1 and CDR2: SGHTA, FQGNSA. The CDR3 covers 19 residues. The DNA of the CDR3 is TGTGCCAGCAGTTACTTCGGGACAAGCCCGCTCTTAACCTCCTATGGCTACACCTTC. Encoded protein: CASSYFGTSPLLTSYGYTF.

The gene calls are TRBV28 and TRBJ1-4; TRBD1 matches 9 bases. V trimming: 3 bases; J trimming: 10 bases; junction bases outside the gene matches: 9. This CDR3 region has 15 residues. Germline V gives CDR1 MDHEN, CDR2 SYDVKM. CDR3 region: CASSFPGTGLGKLFF. CDR3 nucleotide sequence: TGTGCCAGCAGTTTTCCCGGGACAGGGCTGGGAAAACTGTTTTTT.

V usage is TRBV19 and J usage is TRBJ1-5; D uncertain. V lost 3 bases, J lost 4 bases, and 4 bases lay in between. The germline V gene has CDR1 LNHDA and CDR2 SQIVND (reference sequence). The CDR3 spans 12 residues. The CDR3 bases are TGTGCCAGTAGTATTAGTAATCAGCCCCAGCATTTT. Its translation is CASSISNQPQHF.